This TCR beta chain is from a study of T cell responses to AZD1222 COVID-19 vaccine. Study-wide results and limits: The repertoires were collected only after the peak T cell response.

V dropped 8 bases and J dropped 6 bases, with 17 bases sitting between them. Germline lookup yields CDR1 SNHLY and CDR2 FYNNEI. The CDR3 extends over 13 amino acids. In regard to this clone: Its antigen is still unknown.

Profiled with immunoSEQ multiplex PCR; TCRdb holds only in-frame clones, not every one. The sample contains approximately 82,000 clones, more than 85% of which appear only once. The chain links TRBV2 to TRBJ2-7; no firm D call. This clonotype was sampled from an adult who received the AZD1222 COVID-19 vaccine. The material was peripheral blood, obtained 28 days after the second AZD1222 dose. The CDR3 DNA is TGTGCCAGCCTAAGAGGCCCGGTTGGCGAGCAGTACTTC. It specifies CASLRGPVGEQYF.